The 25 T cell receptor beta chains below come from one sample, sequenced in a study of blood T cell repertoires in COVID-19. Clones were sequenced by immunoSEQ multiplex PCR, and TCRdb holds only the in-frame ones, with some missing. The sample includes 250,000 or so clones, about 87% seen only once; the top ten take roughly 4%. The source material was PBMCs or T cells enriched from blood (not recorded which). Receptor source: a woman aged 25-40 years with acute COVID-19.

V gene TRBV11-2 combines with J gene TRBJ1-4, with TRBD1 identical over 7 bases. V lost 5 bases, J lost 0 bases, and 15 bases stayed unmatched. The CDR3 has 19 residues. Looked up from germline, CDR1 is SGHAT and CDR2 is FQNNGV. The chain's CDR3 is CASSHDRVPKRTTNEKLFF. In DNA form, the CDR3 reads TGTGCCAGCAGCCACGACAGGGTCCCAAAGCGTACAACTAATGAAAAACTGTTTTTT.

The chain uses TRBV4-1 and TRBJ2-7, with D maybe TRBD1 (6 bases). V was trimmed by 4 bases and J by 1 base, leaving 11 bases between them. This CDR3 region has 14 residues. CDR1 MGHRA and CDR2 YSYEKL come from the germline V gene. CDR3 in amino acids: CASSPRGFSYEQYF. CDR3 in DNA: TGCGCCAGCAGCCCCAGGGGTTTTTCCTACGAGCAGTACTTC.

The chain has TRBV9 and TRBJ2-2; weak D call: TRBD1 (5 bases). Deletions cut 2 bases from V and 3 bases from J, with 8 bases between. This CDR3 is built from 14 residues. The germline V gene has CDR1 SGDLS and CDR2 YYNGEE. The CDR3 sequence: CASSVTDYTGELFF. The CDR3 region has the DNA TGTGCCAGCAGCGTGACAGACTACACCGGGGAGCTGTTTTTT.

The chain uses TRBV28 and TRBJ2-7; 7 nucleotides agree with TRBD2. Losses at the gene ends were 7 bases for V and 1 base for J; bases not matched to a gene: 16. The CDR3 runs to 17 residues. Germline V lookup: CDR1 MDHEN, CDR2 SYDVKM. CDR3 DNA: TGTGCCAGCACCCCAGAGGGGCTAGCGGCTGATTCCTACGAGCAGTACTTC. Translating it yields CASTPEGLAADSYEQYF. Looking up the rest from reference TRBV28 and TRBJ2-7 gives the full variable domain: DVKVTQSSRYLVKRTGEKVFLECVQDMDHENMFWYRQDPGLGLRLIYFSYDVKMKEKGDIPEGYSVSREKKERFSLILESASTNQTSMYLCASTPEGLAADSYEQYFGPGTRLTVT.

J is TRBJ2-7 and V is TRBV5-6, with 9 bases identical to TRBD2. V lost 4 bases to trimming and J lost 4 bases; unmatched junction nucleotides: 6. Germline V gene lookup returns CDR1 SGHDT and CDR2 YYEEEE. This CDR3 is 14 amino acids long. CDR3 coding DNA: TGTGCCAGCAGCGAGGGACTAGCAGTATACGAGCAGTACTTC. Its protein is CASSEGLAVYEQYF.

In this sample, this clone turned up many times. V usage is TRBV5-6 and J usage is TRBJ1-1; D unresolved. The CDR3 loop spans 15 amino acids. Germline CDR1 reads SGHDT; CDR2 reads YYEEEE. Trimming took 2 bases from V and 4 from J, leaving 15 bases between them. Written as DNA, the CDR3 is TGTGCCAGCAGCTTCCGCGGGAAGCGGACCACTGAAGCTTTCTTT. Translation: CASSFRGKRTTEAFF. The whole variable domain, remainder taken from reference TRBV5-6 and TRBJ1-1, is DAGVTQSPTHLIKTRGQQVTLRCSPKSGHDTVSWYQQALGQGPQFIFQYYEEEERQRGNFPDRFSGHQFPNYSSELNVNALLLGDSALYLCASSFRGKRTTEAFFGQGTRLTVV.

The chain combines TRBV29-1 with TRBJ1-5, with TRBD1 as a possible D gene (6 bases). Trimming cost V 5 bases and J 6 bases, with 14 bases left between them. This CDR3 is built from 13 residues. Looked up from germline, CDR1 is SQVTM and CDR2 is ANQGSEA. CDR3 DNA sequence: TGCAGCGTTAGAGGGGGTTGGAGTCAGCCCCAGCATTTT. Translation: CSVRGGWSQPQHF.

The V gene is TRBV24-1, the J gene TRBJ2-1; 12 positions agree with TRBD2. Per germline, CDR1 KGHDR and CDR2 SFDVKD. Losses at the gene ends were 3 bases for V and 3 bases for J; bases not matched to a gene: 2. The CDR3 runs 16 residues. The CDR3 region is CATSDPTSGSYNEQFF. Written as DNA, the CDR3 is TGTGCCACCAGTGATCCGACTAGCGGGAGCTACAATGAGCAGTTCTTC.

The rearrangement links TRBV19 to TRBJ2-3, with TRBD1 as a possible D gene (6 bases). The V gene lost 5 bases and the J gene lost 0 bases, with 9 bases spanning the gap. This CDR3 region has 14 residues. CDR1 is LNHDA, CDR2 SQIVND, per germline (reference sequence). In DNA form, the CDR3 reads TGTGCCAGTAGTTGGACAGACAGCACAGATACGCAGTATTTT. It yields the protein CASSWTDSTDTQYF.

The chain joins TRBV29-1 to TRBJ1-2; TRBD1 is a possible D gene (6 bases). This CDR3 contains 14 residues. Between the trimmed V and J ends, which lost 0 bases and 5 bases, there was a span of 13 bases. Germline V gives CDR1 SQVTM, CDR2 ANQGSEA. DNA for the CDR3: TGCAGCGTTGAAGATGGCGACAGGTCTTATGGCTACACCTTC. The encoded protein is CSVEDGDRSYGYTF.

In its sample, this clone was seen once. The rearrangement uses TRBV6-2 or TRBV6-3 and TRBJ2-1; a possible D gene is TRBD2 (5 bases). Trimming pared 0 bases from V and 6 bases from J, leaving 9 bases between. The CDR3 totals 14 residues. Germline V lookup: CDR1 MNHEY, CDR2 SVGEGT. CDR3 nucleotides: TGTGCCAGCAGTTACTCTAGCGTACGCAATGAGCAGTTCTTC. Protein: CASSYSSVRNEQFF.

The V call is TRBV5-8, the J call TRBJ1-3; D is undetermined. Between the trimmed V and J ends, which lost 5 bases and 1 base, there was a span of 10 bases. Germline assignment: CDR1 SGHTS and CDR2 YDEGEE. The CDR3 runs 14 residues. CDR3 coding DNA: TGTGCCAGCAGACCACAGAGATCTGGAAACACCATATATTTT. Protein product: CASRPQRSGNTIYF. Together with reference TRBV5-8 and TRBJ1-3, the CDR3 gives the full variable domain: EAGVTQSPTHLIKTRGQQATLRCSPISGHTSVYWYQQALGLGLQFLLWYDEGEERNRGNFPPRFSGRQFPNYSSELNVNALELEDSALYLCASRPQRSGNTIYFGEGSWLTVV.

In DNA, the CDR3 is TGTGCCAGCAGCCTCGGACAGGCCAACCCCTGGAACACTGAAGCTTTCTTT. It yields the protein CASSLGQANPWNTEAFF. V usage is TRBV28 and J usage is TRBJ1-1; TRBD1 agrees at 7 bases. Trimming at V came to 6 bases and at J to 1 base, leaving 14 bases not matched to a gene. CDR3 length: 17 residues. From germline, CDR1 is MDHEN and CDR2 SYDVKM.

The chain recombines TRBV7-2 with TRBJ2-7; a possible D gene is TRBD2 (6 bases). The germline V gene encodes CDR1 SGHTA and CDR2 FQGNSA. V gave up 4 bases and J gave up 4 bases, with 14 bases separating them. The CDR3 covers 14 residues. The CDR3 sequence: CASSSPGGGYEQYF. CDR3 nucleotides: TGTGCCAGCAGCTCCCCAGGTGGAGGGTACGAGCAGTACTTC.

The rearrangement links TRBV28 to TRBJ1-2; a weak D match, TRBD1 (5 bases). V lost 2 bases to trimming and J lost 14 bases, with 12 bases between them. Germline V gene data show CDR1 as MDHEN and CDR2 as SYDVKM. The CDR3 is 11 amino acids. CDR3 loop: CASSLGGVVTF. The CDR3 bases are TGTGCCAGCAGTTTAGGGGGGGTCGTTACCTTC.

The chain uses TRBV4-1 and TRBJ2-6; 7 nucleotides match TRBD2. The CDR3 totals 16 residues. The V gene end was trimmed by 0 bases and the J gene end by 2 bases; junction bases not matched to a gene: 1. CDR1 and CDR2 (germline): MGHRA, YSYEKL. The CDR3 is CASSQELAAGANVLTF. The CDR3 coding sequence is TGCGCCAGCAGCCAAGAGCTAGCGGCTGGGGCCAACGTCCTGACTTTC.

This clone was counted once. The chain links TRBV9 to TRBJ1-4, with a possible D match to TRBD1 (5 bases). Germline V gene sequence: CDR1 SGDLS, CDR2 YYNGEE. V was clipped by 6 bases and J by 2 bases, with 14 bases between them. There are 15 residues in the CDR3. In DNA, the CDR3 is TGTGCCAGCACCATCGGGGGAGCTACTAATGAAAAACTGTTTTTT. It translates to CASTIGGATNEKLFF.

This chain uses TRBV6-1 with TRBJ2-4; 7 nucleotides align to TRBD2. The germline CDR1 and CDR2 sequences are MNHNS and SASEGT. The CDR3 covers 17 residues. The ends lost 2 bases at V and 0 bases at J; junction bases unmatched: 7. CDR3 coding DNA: TGTGCCAGCAGTGAACCGGGACTATCATCAGCCAAAAACATTCAGTACTTC. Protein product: CASSEPGLSSAKNIQYF.

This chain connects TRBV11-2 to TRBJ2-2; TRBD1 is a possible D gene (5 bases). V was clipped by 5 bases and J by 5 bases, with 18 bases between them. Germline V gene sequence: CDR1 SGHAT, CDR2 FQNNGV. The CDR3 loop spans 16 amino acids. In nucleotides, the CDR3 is TGTGCCAGCAGCCCTTTGACAAGGGGAAGAACCGGGGAGCTGTTTTTT. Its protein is CASSPLTRGRTGELFF.

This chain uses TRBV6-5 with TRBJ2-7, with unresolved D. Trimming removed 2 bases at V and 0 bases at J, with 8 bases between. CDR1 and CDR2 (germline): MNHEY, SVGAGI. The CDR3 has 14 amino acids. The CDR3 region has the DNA TGTGCCAGCAGTTACACGATAGACTCCTACGAGCAGTACTTC. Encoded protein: CASSYTIDSYEQYF.

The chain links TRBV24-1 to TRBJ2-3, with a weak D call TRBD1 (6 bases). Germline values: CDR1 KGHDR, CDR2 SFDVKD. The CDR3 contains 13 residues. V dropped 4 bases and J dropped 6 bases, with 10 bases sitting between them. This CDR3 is CATSDTGRDTQYF. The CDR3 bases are TGTGCCACCAGTGACACAGGGCGGGATACGCAGTATTTT.

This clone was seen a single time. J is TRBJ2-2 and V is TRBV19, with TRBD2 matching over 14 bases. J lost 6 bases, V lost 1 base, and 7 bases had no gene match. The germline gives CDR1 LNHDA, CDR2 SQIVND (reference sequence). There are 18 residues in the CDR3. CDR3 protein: CASSIAAGTSGGAGELFF. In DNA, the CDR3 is TGTGCCAGTAGTATAGCTGCCGGGACTAGCGGGGGAGCCGGGGAGCTGTTTTTT.

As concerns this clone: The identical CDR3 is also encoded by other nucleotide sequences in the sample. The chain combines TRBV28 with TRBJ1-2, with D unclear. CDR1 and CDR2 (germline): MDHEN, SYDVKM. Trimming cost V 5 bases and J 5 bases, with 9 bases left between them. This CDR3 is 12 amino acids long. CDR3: CASSPGGYGYTF. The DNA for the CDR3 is TGTGCCAGCAGTCCGGGAGGATATGGCTACACCTTC.

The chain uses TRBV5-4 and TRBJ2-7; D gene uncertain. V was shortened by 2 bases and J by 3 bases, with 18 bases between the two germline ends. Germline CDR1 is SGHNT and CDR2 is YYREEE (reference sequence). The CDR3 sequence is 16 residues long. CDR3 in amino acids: CASSLPAGSKFYEQYF. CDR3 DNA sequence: TGTGCCAGCAGCTTACCGGCAGGCTCCAAGTTCTACGAGCAGTACTTC. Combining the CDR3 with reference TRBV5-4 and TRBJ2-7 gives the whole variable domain ETGVTQSPTHLIKTRGQQVTLRCSSQSGHNTVSWYQQALGQGPQFIFQYYREEENGRGNFPPRFSGLQFPNYSSELNVNALELDDSALYLCASSLPAGSKFYEQYFGPGTRLTVT.

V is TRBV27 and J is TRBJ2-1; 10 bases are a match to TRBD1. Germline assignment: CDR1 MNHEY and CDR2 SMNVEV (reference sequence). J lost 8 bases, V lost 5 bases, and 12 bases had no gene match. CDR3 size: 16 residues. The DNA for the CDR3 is TGTGCCAGCAGTACTCAGGGACAGGGGATGTCCTATGAGCAGTTCTTC. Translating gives CASSTQGQGMSYEQFF.